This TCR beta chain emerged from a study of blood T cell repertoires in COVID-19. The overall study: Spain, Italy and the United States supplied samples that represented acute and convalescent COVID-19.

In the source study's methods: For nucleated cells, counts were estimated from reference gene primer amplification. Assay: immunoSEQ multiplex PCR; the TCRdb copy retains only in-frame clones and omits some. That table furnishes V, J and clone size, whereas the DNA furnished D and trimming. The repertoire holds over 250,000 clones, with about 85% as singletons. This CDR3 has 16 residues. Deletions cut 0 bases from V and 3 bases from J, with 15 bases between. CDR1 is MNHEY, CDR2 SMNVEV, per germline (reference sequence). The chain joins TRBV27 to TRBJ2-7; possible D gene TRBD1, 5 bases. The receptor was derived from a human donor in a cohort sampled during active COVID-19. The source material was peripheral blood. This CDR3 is CASSLSTPRDGYEQYF. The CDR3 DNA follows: TGTGCCAGCAGTTTATCGACCCCCAGGGATGGCTACGAGCAGTACTTC.